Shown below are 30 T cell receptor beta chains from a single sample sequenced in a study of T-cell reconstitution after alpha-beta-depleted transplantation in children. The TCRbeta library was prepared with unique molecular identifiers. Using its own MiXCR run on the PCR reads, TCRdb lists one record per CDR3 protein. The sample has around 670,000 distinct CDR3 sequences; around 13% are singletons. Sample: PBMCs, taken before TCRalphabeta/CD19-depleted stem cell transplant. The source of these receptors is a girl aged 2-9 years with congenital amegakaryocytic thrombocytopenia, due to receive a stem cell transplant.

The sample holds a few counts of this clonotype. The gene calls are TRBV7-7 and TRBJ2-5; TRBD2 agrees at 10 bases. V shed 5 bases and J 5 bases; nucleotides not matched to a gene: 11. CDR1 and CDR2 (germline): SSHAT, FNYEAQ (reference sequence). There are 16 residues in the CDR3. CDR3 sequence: CASSTGLAGEWETQYF. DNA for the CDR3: TGTGCCAGCAGCACCGGGCTAGCGGGAGAGTGGGAGACCCAGTACTTC.

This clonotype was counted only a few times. Written as DNA, the CDR3 is TGTGCCAGCAGTTTGACAGGGTTTGCGACGGAGACCCAGTACTTC. Translation gives CASSLTGFATETQYF. This chain joins TRBV12-3 or TRBV12-4 and TRBJ2-5, with 7 bases that match TRBD1. The V gene end was trimmed by 3 bases and the J gene end by 5 bases; junction bases not matched to a gene: 9. The CDR3 is 15 residues long.

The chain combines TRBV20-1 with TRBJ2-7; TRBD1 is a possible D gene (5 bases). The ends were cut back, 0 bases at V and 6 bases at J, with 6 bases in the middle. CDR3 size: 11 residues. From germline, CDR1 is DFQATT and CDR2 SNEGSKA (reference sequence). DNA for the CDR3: TGCAGTGCTAGAGATCAGGGCGAGCAGTACTTC. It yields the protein CSARDQGEQYF.

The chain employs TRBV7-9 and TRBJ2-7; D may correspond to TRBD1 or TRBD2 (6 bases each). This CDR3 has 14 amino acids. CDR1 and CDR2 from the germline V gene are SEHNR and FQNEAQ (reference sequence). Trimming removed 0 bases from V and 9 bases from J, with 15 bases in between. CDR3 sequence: CASSLAPGGSGQYF. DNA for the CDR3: TGTGCCAGCAGCTTAGCGCCCGGGGGCTCTGGGCAGTACTTC.

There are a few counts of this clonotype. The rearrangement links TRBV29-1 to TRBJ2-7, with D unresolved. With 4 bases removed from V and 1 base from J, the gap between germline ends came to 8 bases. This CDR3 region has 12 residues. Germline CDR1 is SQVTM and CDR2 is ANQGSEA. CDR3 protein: CSVALVSYEQYF. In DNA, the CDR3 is TGCAGCGTTGCCCTCGTGTCCTACGAGCAGTACTTC.

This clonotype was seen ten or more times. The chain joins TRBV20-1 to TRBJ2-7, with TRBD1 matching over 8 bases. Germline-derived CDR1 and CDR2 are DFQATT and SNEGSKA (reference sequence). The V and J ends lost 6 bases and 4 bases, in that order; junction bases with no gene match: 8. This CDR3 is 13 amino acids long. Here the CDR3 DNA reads TGCAGTGCCTCACCGGGGACAGGTTACGAGCAGTACTTC. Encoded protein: CSASPGTGYEQYF.

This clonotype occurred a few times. The CDR3, as DNA: TGCGCCAGCAGCCCCATCCCGGGTGGTGAGACCCAGTACTTC. This codes for CASSPIPGGETQYF. The chain has TRBV5-1 and TRBJ2-5; D remains ambiguous. The germline CDR1 and CDR2 sequences are SGHRS and YFSETQ. V lost 4 bases to trimming and J lost 5 bases, with 15 bases between them. The CDR3 has 14 residues.

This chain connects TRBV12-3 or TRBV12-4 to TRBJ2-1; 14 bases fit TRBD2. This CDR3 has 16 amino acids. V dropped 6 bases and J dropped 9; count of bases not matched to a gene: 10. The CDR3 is CASSLRLAGGPREQFF. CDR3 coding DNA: TGTGCCAGCAGCCTGAGACTAGCGGGAGGGCCTCGTGAGCAGTTCTTC.

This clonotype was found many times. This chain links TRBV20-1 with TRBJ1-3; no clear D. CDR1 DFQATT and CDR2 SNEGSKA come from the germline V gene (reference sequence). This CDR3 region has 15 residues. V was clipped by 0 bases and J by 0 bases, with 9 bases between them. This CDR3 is CSARDRLPSGNTIYF. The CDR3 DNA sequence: TGCAGTGCTAGAGATCGCCTGCCCTCTGGAAACACCATATATTTT.

CDR3 sequence: CASSSWTSGRMDTQYF. DNA for the CDR3: TGTGCCAGCAGCTCCTGGACTAGCGGGAGAATGGATACGCAGTATTTT. This chain connects TRBV7-3 to TRBJ2-3; TRBD2 aligns across 13 bases. V trimming: 4 bases; J trimming: 6 bases; junction bases outside the gene matches: 7. The CDR3 consists of 16 residues. The germline V gene has CDR1 SGHTA and CDR2 FQGTGA.

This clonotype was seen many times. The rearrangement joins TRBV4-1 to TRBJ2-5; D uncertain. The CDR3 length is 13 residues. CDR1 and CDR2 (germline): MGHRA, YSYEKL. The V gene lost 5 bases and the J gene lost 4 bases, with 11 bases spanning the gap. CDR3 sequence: CASSGVMRETQYF. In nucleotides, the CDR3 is TGCGCCAGCAGCGGCGTTATGCGAGAGACCCAGTACTTC.

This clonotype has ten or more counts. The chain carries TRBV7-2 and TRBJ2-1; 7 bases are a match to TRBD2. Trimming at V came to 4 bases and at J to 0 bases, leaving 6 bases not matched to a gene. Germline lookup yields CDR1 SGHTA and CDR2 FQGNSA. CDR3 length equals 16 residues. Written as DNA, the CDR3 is TGTGCCAGCAGCTCATCTAGCGGAGGCTCCTACAATGAGCAGTTCTTC. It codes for CASSSSSGGSYNEQFF.

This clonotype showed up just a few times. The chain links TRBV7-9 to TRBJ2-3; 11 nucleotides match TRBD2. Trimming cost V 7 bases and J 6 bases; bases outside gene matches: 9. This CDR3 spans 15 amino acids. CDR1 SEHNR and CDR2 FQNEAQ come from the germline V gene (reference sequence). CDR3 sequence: CASTHTSGRTDTQYF. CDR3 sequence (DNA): TGTGCCAGCACCCATACTAGCGGGAGAACCGATACGCAGTATTTT. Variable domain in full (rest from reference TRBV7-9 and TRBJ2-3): DTGVSQNPRHKITKRGQNVTFRCDPISEHNRLYWYRQTLGQGPEFLTYFQNEAQLEKSRLLSDRFSAERPKGSFSTLEIQRTEQGDSAMYLCASTHTSGRTDTQYFGPGTRLTVL.

The CDR3 sequence is CASSLGDPHTGELFF. The DNA for the CDR3 is TGCGCCAGCAGCTTGGGCGACCCCCACACCGGGGAGCTGTTTTTT. The chain has TRBV5-1 and TRBJ2-2; no clear D gene. Trimming took 0 bases from V and 3 from J, leaving 9 bases between them. Germline CDR1 SGHRS, CDR2 YFSETQ. This CDR3 spans 15 amino acids. Full variable domain (missing parts from reference TRBV5-1 and TRBJ2-2): KAGVTQTPRYLIKTRGQQVTLSCSPISGHRSVSWYQQTPGQGLQFLFEYFSETQRNKGNFPGRFSGRQFSNSRSEMNVSTLELGDSALYLCASSLGDPHTGELFFGEGSRLTVL.

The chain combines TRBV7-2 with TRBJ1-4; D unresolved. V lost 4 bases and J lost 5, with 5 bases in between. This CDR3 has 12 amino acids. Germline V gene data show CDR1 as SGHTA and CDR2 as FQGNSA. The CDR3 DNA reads TGTGCCAGCAGCTCGGAAAATGAAAAACTGTTTTTT. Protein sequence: CASSSENEKLFF.

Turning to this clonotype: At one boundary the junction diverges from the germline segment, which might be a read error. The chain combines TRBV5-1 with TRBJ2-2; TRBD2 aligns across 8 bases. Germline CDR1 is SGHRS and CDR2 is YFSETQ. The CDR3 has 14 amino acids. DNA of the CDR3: TGCGCCACCAGCCCGGGACTAGTTCCCGGGGAGCTGTTTTTT. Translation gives CATSPGLVPGELFF. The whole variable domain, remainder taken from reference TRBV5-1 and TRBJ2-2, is KAGVTQTPRYLIKTRGQQVTLSCSPISGHRSVSWYQQTPGQGLQFLFEYFSETQRNKGNFPGRFSGRQFSNSRSEMNVSTLELGDSALYLCATSPGLVPGELFFGEGSRLTVL.

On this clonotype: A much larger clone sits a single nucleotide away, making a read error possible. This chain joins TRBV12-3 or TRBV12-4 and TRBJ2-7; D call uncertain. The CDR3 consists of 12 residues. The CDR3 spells CASSSPEYGQYF. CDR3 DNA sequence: TGTGCCAGCAGTTCCCCAGAATACGGGCAGTACTTC.

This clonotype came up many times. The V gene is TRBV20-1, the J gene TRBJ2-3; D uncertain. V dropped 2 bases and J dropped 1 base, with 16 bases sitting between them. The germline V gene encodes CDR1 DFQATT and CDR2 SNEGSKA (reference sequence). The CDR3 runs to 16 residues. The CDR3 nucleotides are TGCAGTGCTAGATCCCCCCGAGGTGGTCGCACAGATACGCAGTATTTT. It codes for CSARSPRGGRTDTQYF.

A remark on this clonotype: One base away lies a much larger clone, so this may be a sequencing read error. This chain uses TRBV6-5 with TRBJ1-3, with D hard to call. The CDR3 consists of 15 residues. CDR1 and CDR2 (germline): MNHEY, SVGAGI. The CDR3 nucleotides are TGTGCCTGCAGTTCGGAAGGCCTGGGAGGAAACACCATATATTTT. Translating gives CACSSEGLGGNTIYF.

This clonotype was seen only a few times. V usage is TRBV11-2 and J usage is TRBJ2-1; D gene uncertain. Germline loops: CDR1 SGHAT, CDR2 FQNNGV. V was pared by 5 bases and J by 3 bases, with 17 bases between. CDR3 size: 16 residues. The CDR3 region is CASSTYQGFYYNEQFF. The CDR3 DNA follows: TGTGCCAGCAGCACATATCAAGGTTTCTACTACAATGAGCAGTTCTTC.

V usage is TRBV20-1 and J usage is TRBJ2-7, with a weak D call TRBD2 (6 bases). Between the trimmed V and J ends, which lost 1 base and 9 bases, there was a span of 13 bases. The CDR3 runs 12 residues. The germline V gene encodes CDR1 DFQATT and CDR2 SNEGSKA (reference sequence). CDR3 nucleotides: TGCAGTGCTAGAGGGCCTTACGGGGGGCAGTACTTC. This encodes CSARGPYGGQYF.

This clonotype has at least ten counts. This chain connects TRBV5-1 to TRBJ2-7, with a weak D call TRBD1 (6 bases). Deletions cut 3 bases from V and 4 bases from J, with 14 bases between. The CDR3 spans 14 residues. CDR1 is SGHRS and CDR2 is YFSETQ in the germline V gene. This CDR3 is CASSSQGSGYEQYF. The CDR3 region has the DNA TGCGCCAGCAGCTCACAGGGAAGTGGATACGAGCAGTACTTC.

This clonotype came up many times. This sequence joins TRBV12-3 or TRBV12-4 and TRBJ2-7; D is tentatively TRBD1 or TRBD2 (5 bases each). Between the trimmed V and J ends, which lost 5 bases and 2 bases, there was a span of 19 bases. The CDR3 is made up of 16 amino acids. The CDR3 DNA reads TGTGCCAGCAGTCCTCGGGGCCTTTCAGGTACCTACGAGCAGTACTTC. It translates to CASSPRGLSGTYEQYF.

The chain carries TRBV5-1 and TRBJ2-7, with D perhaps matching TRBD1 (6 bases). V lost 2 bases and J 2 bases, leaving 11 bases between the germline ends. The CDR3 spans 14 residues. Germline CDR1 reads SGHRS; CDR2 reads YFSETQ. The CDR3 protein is CASSFGQGTYEQYF. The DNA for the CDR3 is TGCGCCAGCAGCTTCGGGCAGGGGACCTACGAGCAGTACTTC. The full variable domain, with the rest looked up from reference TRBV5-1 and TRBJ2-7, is KAGVTQTPRYLIKTRGQQVTLSCSPISGHRSVSWYQQTPGQGLQFLFEYFSETQRNKGNFPGRFSGRQFSNSRSEMNVSTLELGDSALYLCASSFGQGTYEQYFGPGTRLTVT.

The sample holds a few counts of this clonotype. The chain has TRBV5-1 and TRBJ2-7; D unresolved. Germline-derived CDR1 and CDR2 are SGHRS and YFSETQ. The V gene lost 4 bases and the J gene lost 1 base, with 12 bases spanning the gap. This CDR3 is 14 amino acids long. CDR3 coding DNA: TGCGCCAGCAGCCGGTCCCAGGATTCCTACGAGCAGTACTTC. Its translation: CASSRSQDSYEQYF.

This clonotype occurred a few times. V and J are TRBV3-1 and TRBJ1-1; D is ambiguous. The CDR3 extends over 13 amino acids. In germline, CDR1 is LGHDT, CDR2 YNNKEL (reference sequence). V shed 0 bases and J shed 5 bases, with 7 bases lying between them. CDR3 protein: CASSQDGWTEAFF. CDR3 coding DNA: TGTGCCAGCAGCCAAGATGGATGGACTGAAGCTTTCTTT.

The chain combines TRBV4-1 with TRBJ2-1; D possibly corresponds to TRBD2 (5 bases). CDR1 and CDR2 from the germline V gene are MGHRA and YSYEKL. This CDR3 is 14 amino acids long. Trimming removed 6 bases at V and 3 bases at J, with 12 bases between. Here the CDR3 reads CASRRNRDYNEQFF. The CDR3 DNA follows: TGCGCCAGCAGGCGAAACCGGGACTACAATGAGCAGTTCTTC.

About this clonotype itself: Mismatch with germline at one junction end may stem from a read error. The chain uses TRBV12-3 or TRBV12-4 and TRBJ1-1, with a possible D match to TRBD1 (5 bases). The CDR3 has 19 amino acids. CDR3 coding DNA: TGTACCAGCAGTTTCCCAGTGTTTCAGGGAAGCCGTTGGAACACTGAAGCTTTCTTT. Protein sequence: CTSSFPVFQGSRWNTEAFF.

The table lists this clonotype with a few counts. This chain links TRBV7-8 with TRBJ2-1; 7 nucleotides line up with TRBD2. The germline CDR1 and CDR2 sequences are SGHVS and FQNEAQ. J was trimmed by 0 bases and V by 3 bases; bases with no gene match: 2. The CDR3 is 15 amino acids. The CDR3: CASSFREDSYNEQFF. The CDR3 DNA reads TGTGCCAGCAGCTTCCGGGAGGACTCCTACAATGAGCAGTTCTTC.

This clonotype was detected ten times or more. CDR3 loop: CASSQVGQRLAGASEQFF. CDR3 DNA sequence: TGCGCCAGCAGCCAAGTGGGTCAGAGACTAGCGGGAGCATCCGAGCAGTTCTTC. This chain links TRBV4-1 with TRBJ2-1; 12 positions agree with TRBD2. Unmatched junction bases numbered 14, after V lost 1 base and J lost 10 bases. Germline values: CDR1 MGHRA, CDR2 YSYEKL. The CDR3 consists of 18 residues.